These 21 T cell receptor beta chains originate from one sample sequenced in a study of cytomegalovirus exposure and HLA in healthy donors listed by TCRdb under 2017. Library prep was done by the immunoSEQ multiplex PCR assay. For the multiplex PCR, a mixture combining 60 forward primers for TCR Vbeta segments and 13 reverse primers for TCR Jbeta segments was used. In TCRdb, the immuneACCESS table is reduced to in-frame sequences with V and J assigned. These tables do not hold every clone; where another copy was compared, an unresolved V gene accounts for under half, and the others remain unexplained. Recorded for this sample are about 80,000 clones; 62% of them occurred a single time. The ten largest clones add up to approximately 4% of the sample. The sequenced material came from PBMCs. Receptors originate from a male donor in good health and CMV-seropositive.

The rearrangement uses TRBV20-1 and TRBJ2-7; D is ambiguous. Trimming shortened V by 2 bases and J by 2 bases, and 4 bases separated the two germline ends. Germline lookup yields CDR1 DFQATT and CDR2 SNEGSKA (reference sequence). This CDR3 comprises 11 residues. CDR3 nucleotide sequence: TGCAGTGCTAGAACTCCCTACGAGCAGTACTTC. Translating gives CSARTPYEQYF.

Notes on this clone: The junction does not match germline at one end; this may be a read error. The gene calls are TRBV19 and TRBJ1-6; 8 bases map to TRBD1. In germline, CDR1 is LNHDA, CDR2 SQIVND (reference sequence). The length of the CDR3 is 15 residues. The CDR3 sequence: CASTVTGTGNPPLHF. The CDR3 bases are TGTGCCAGTACCGTAACCGGGACAGGTAATCCACCCCTCCACTTT.

The chain's CDR3 is CASSESRGQKRSEAFF. CDR3 sequence (DNA): TGTGCCAGCAGTGAATCCCGGGGACAGAAGAGGTCTGAAGCTTTCTTT. The V gene is TRBV25-1, the J gene TRBJ1-1; TRBD1 agrees at 7 bases. V shed 1 base and J 6 bases; nucleotides not matched to a gene: 11. The CDR3 has 16 amino acids. Germline lookup yields CDR1 MGHDK and CDR2 SYGVNS.

This rearrangement joins TRBV28 to TRBJ1-5; a possible D gene is TRBD1 (6 bases). The CDR3 spans 14 residues. The germline V and J ends were trimmed by 3 bases and 1 base, with 7 bases remaining between them. Germline V gene data show CDR1 as MDHEN and CDR2 as SYDVKM. The CDR3 coding sequence is TGTGCCAGCAGTTTGAGGGGGAGCAATCAGCCCCAGCATTTT. Protein product: CASSLRGSNQPQHF.

This clone occurred once. The V call is TRBV27, the J call TRBJ2-2; perhaps TRBD1 as D (6 bases). Germline CDR1 MNHEY, CDR2 SMNVEV (reference sequence). The CDR3 contains 11 residues. Trimming cost V 11 bases and J 7 bases, with 11 bases left between them. The CDR3 DNA sequence: TGTGCCGTTAGAGGGGGCGGGGAGCTGTTTTTT. Translating it yields CAVRGGGELFF.

V gene TRBV7-6 combines with J gene TRBJ1-6; a weak D match, TRBD1 (5 bases). V dropped 0 bases and J dropped 7 bases, with 16 bases sitting between them. Germline values: CDR1 SGHVS, CDR2 FNYEAQ. The CDR3 extends over 17 amino acids. CDR3 nucleotide sequence: TGTGCCAGCAGCTTAGCGCGCTTGGGGCAGGGCAATTCACCCCTCCACTTT. Translating gives CASSLARLGQGNSPLHF.

In this sample, this clone turned up a few times. The chain recombines TRBV6-5 with TRBJ2-7, with 7 nucleotides matching TRBD1. Germline values: CDR1 MNHEY, CDR2 SVGAGI. Germline trimming cut 4 bases from V and 6 bases from J; bases unmatched to any gene: 9. The CDR3 is 14 amino acids. The CDR3 region is CASSLTGKGSEQYF. The CDR3 coding sequence is TGTGCCAGCAGTTTGACAGGGAAGGGTAGCGAGCAGTACTTC.

This chain links TRBV15 with TRBJ2-2; possibly TRBD1 for D (6 bases). Per the germline V gene, CDR1 is LNHNV and CDR2 is YYDKDF (reference sequence). The CDR3 length is 19 residues. The ends were cut back, 1 base at V and 5 bases at J, with 23 bases in the middle. The CDR3 region has the DNA TGTGCCACCAGCAGAGTCGCCCCGGGCAGGGGAAGGGTAACCGGGGAGCTGTTTTTT. Translating it yields CATSRVAPGRGRVTGELFF.

The chain links TRBV19 to TRBJ1-1; TRBD1 agrees at 7 bases. Germline loops: CDR1 LNHDA, CDR2 SQIVND (reference sequence). CDR3 length equals 14 residues. J gave up 0 bases and V 6 bases, and 4 bases lay outside the gene matches. CDR3: CASSAGGMNTEAFF. The CDR3 coding sequence is TGTGCCAGTAGCGCAGGGGGTATGAACACTGAAGCTTTCTTT.

This rearrangement joins TRBV6-5 to TRBJ2-1; 11 bases agree with TRBD2. The V segment lost 6 bases and the J segment 7 bases; nucleotides outside the gene matches: 2. Germline V CDR1 and CDR2: MNHEY, SVGAGI. The CDR3 spans 13 residues. The CDR3 is CASRRTSGNEQFF. The CDR3 nucleotides read TGTGCCAGCAGGCGGACTAGCGGGAATGAGCAGTTCTTC.

The rearrangement uses TRBV11-1 and TRBJ1-1, with a weak D call TRBD1 (6 bases). CDR3 length: 14 residues. The V gene's germline CDR1 is SGHAT and CDR2 FQDESV (reference sequence). Trimming shortened V by 1 base and J by 4 bases, and 10 bases separated the two germline ends. The DNA of the CDR3 is TGTGCCAGCAGCTTAGGGGGGCCCGGCACTGAAGCTTTCTTT. Its translation is CASSLGGPGTEAFF.

This clone was picked up a small number of times. The chain has TRBV28 and TRBJ2-7, with 9 bases lining up with TRBD1. In germline, CDR1 is MDHEN, CDR2 SYDVKM. The CDR3 is 17 residues long. J was trimmed by 0 bases and V by 6 bases; bases with no gene match: 12. Written as DNA, the CDR3 is TGTGCCAGCAGAGGACAGGGGCCTTCTCCCAGCTCCTACGAGCAGTACTTC. Residues: CASRGQGPSPSSYEQYF.

The gene calls are TRBV28 and TRBJ2-2; TRBD2 matches at 8 bases. Germline assignment: CDR1 MDHEN and CDR2 SYDVKM. This CDR3 contains 15 residues. V lost 6 bases, J lost 5 bases, and 8 bases stayed unmatched. CDR3 nucleotide sequence: TGTGCCAGCAGCCGAGCGGGAGTAAAGACCGGGGAGCTGTTTTTT. Its protein product is CASSRAGVKTGELFF. Variable domain in full (rest from reference TRBV28 and TRBJ2-2): DVKVTQSSRYLVKRTGEKVFLECVQDMDHENMFWYRQDPGLGLRLIYFSYDVKMKEKGDIPEGYSVSREKKERFSLILESASTNQTSMYLCASSRAGVKTGELFFGEGSRLTVL.

J is TRBJ1-5 and V is TRBV28; D may be TRBD1 (6 bases). Between the trimmed V and J ends, which lost 5 bases and 2 bases, there was a span of 13 bases. This CDR3 is 15 amino acids long. CDR1 is MDHEN, CDR2 SYDVKM, per germline. The DNA of the CDR3 is TGTGCCAGCAGTAGAGGACAGCTAGGCAATCAGCCCCAGCATTTT. This codes for CASSRGQLGNQPQHF.

V and J are TRBV7-9 and TRBJ2-3; possible D gene TRBD2, 5 bases. This CDR3 spans 14 amino acids. V lost 2 bases to trimming and J lost 2 bases, with 8 bases between them. The germline CDR1 and CDR2 sequences are SEHNR and FQNEAQ (reference sequence). CDR3: CASSLSGSTDTQYF. In DNA, the CDR3 is TGTGCCAGCAGCTTATCGGGGTCCACAGATACGCAGTATTTT.

The chain has TRBV6-5 and TRBJ1-1; possible D gene TRBD1, 6 bases. V lost 0 bases to trimming and J lost 4 bases, with 15 bases between them. The germline gives CDR1 MNHEY, CDR2 SVGAGI. This CDR3 is built from 16 residues. The CDR3 DNA is TGTGCCAGCAGTTACTCGGCGACAGGCCTGTCCACTGAAGCTTTCTTT. Its protein product is CASSYSATGLSTEAFF.

The sample holds a few counts of this clone. This chain links TRBV6-6 with TRBJ1-5; TRBD1 is a possible D gene (5 bases). V lost 5 bases and J 3 bases, leaving 14 bases between the germline ends. The CDR3 sequence is 15 residues long. Germline CDR1 reads MNHNY; CDR2 reads SVGAGI (reference sequence). The CDR3 DNA reads TGTGCCAGCAGTCCAGGACAACTCCTCAATCAGCCCCAGCATTTT. It is translated as CASSPGQLLNQPQHF.

The sample holds a few counts of this clone. The gene calls are TRBV6-6 and TRBJ2-7; 11 bases match TRBD2. The V and J ends lost 6 bases and 4 bases, in that order; junction bases with no gene match: 8. The CDR3 is made up of 15 amino acids. Germline assignment: CDR1 MNHNY and CDR2 SVGAGI (reference sequence). The CDR3 here is CASRTSGNPTYEQYF. For the CDR3, the DNA is TGTGCCAGCAGGACTAGCGGGAACCCCACGTACGAGCAGTACTTC.

This clone was found once. The rearrangement joins TRBV7-6 to TRBJ2-6; 7 bases fit TRBD1. Looked up from germline, CDR1 is SGHVS and CDR2 is FNYEAQ. V was pared by 4 bases and J by 0 bases, with 6 bases of the junction left unmatched. This CDR3 spans 17 amino acids. The CDR3, as DNA: TGTGCCAGCAGCTGGGACAGCTCTATCTCTGGGGCCAACGTCCTGACTTTC. It encodes CASSWDSSISGANVLTF.

The CDR3 spells CASSYSDGVVYNEQFF. CDR3 nucleotide sequence: TGTGCCAGCAGTTACTCCGACGGGGTGGTCTACAATGAGCAGTTCTTC. The chain links TRBV6-5 to TRBJ2-1, with D perhaps matching TRBD2 (5 bases). This CDR3 contains 16 residues. Germline assignment: CDR1 MNHEY and CDR2 SVGAGI. Trimming stripped 0 bases from V and 3 bases from J, with 12 bases between.

This chain joins TRBV28 and TRBJ2-2; no reliable D call. This CDR3 is 16 amino acids long. Trimming left V 2 bases short and J 5 bases short, with 15 bases between. In germline, CDR1 is MDHEN, CDR2 SYDVKM. This CDR3 is CASSLAGSLITGELFF. CDR3 DNA sequence: TGTGCCAGCAGTTTAGCCGGGTCTCTAATAACCGGGGAGCTGTTTTTT.